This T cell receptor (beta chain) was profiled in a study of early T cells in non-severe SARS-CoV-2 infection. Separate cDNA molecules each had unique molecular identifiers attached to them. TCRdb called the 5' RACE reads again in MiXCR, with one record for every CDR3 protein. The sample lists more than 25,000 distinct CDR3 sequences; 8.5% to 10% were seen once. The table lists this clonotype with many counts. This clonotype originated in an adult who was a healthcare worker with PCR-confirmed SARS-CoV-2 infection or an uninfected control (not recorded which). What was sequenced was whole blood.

The DNA of the CDR3 is TGCGCCAGCAGGAAGAGGGGGACTGAAGACTACGAGCAGTACTTC. Translated, it gives CASRKRGTEDYEQYF. The chain uses TRBV10-1 and TRBJ2-7; either TRBD1 or TRBD2 may fit D (6 bases each). The CDR3 sequence is 15 residues long. V lost 6 bases, J lost 3 bases, and 18 bases lay in between. CDR1 is WNHNN and CDR2 is SYGVQD in the germline V gene (reference sequence).